One T cell receptor beta chain is described in this entry. No antigen is known for it. The sample comes from a study of T cell responses to AZD1222 COVID-19 vaccine. Combined were second doses at about 4 or about 12 weeks. General study findings and limits: No day 14 peak samples; only post-peak repertoires were characterized. With dominance at 160-218 and 743-854, vaccine-associated CD4 TCRs spanned spike.

This table comes from immunoSEQ multiplex PCR, and its TCRdb copy is limited to in-frame clones, with some not included. The sample carries approximately 67,000 clones, approximately 83% recorded once. V gave up 5 bases and J gave up 7 bases, with 15 bases separating them. The CDR3 totals 13 residues. CDR1 is MNHEY, CDR2 SMNVEV, per germline (reference sequence). The TCR sequence derives from an adult who received the AZD1222 COVID-19 vaccine. The rearrangement joins TRBV27 to TRBJ2-7; D gene ambiguous. The material was peripheral blood, obtained 28 days after the second AZD1222 dose. The CDR3: CASSPKLGWEQYF. The CDR3 DNA reads TGTGCCAGCAGTCCCAAACTTGGCTGGGAGCAGTACTTC.